A selection of T cell receptor beta chains follows, all from one sample in a study of cytomegalovirus exposure and HLA in healthy donors. Repertoires were generated with immunoSEQ multiplex PCR, while TCRdb's copy carries only in-frame clones and drops some. The data contain fewer than 200,000 clones, over 75% of them singletons. The sample consisted of PBMCs. Every receptor here comes from a woman aged 50 to 65 in good health and CMV-seronegative. CDR3s include the opening cysteine and the closing phenylalanine or tryptophan. The order of the fields is clone size, V gene, J gene, D gene, CDR3 protein, CDR3 DNA. The D gene is left open where the match is weak. Only some rows state a clone size, as once, few, many or a class for expanded clones.

clone_size: once
v_call: TRBV6-1
j_call: TRBJ2-7
d_call: -
cdr3_aa: CASIPDRWTIYEQYF
cdr3_nt: TGTGCCAGCATACCCGACAGATGGACGATCTACGAGCAGTACTTC

clone_size: once
v_call: TRBV28
j_call: TRBJ1-2
d_call: -
cdr3_aa: CASSLIGRGYTF
cdr3_nt: TGTGCCAGCAGTTTAATCGGGAGGGGCTACACCTTC

clone_size: -
v_call: TRBV6-1
j_call: TRBJ2-7
d_call: TRBD1
cdr3_aa: CASSETGAYEQYF
cdr3_nt: TGTGCCAGCAGTGAGACAGGGGCCTACGAGCAGTACTTC

clone_size: -
v_call: TRBV10-1
j_call: TRBJ2-3
d_call: -
cdr3_aa: CASSNLRTDTQYF
cdr3_nt: TGCGCCAGCAGTAACTTACGCACAGATACGCAGTATTTT

clone_size: -
v_call: TRBV11-3
j_call: TRBJ2-1
d_call: TRBD2
cdr3_aa: CASSLRSGSPNNEQFF
cdr3_nt: TGTGCCAGCAGCTTACGAAGCGGGAGCCCCAACAATGAGCAGTTCTTC

clone_size: -
v_call: TRBV5-1
j_call: TRBJ2-3
d_call: -
cdr3_aa: CASSPSRGTDTQYF
cdr3_nt: TGCGCCAGCAGCCCTTCCAGGGGAACAGATACGCAGTATTTT

clone_size: -
v_call: TRBV28
j_call: TRBJ2-7
d_call: -
cdr3_aa: CASSRDSSHEQYF
cdr3_nt: TGTGCCAGCAGTCGGGACTCCTCCCACGAGCAGTACTTC

clone_size: -
v_call: TRBV15
j_call: TRBJ2-3
d_call: -
cdr3_aa: CASGASTDTQYF
cdr3_nt: TGTGCCTCCGGTGCTAGCACAGATACGCAGTATTTT

clone_size: -
v_call: TRBV7-9
j_call: TRBJ1-1
d_call: TRBD1
cdr3_aa: CASSFGQGENTEASF
cdr3_nt: TGTGCCAGCAGCTTCGGACAGGGCGAGAACACTGAAGCTTCCTTT

clone_size: -
v_call: TRBV4-3
j_call: TRBJ2-5
d_call: TRBD2
cdr3_aa: CASSQDGGAQETQYF
cdr3_nt: TGCGCCAGCAGCCAAGACGGGGGGGCCCAGGAGACCCAGTACTTC

clone_size: -
v_call: TRBV19
j_call: TRBJ2-1
d_call: -
cdr3_aa: CASSIIGRGGEQFF
cdr3_nt: TGTGCCAGTAGTATTATAGGCCGAGGAGGTGAGCAGTTCTTC

clone_size: -
v_call: TRBV11-3
j_call: TRBJ2-5
d_call: -
cdr3_aa: CASRGEGEETQYF
cdr3_nt: TGTGCCAGCAGGGGGGAGGGGGAAGAGACCCAGTACTTC

clone_size: -
v_call: TRBV14
j_call: TRBJ1-3
d_call: -
cdr3_aa: CASSQVGGAGNTIYF
cdr3_nt: TGTGCCAGCAGCCAAGTAGGGGGGGCTGGAAACACCATATATTTT

clone_size: -
v_call: TRBV5-5
j_call: TRBJ2-5
d_call: -
cdr3_aa: CASSLVGPGETQYF
cdr3_nt: TGTGCCAGCAGCTTGGTGGGGCCCGGAGAGACCCAGTACTTC

clone_size: -
v_call: TRBV11-2
j_call: TRBJ2-7
d_call: TRBD2
cdr3_aa: CASSLDQKAGASYEQYF
cdr3_nt: TGTGCCAGCAGCTTAGACCAAAAGGCGGGAGCCTCCTACGAGCAGTACTTC

clone_size: once
v_call: TRBV30
j_call: TRBJ2-7
d_call: TRBD2
cdr3_aa: CAWSVRTSGGGHEQYF
cdr3_nt: TGTGCCTGGAGTGTACGGACTAGCGGGGGTGGCCACGAGCAGTACTTC

clone_size: -
v_call: TRBV30
j_call: TRBJ2-5
d_call: -
cdr3_aa: CAWNVALQETQYF
cdr3_nt: TGTGCCTGGAACGTAGCTCTCCAAGAGACCCAGTACTTC

clone_size: -
v_call: TRBV28
j_call: TRBJ1-4
d_call: -
cdr3_aa: CASGQALGKLFF
cdr3_nt: TGTGCCTCTGGTCAGGCCTTGGGAAAACTGTTTTTT